This TCR beta chain was sequenced in a study of shared clonotypes between healthy human individuals. Study observations and caveats: Unshared clonotypes carried lower generation probabilities than those common to all four donors. Few donors limited the genetic and exposure-history diversity represented. The rarefaction results pointed to incomplete sorted-subset sequencing despite large depth.

Turning to this clone: The antigen remains unidentified.

Assay used: immunoSEQ multiplex PCR; TCRdb lists only in-frame clones, some missing. The data contain roughly 2,000,000 clones, approximately 92% of them singletons. Naive CD8 cells comprised CD45RO-negative, CCR7-positively selected cells, excluding terminally differentiated effector memory CD45RA+ cells. There were no recent acute infections or vaccinations among the donors, who were healthy HIV-negative adults. This CDR3 has 13 amino acids. V lost 0 bases, J lost 5 bases, and 10 bases lay in between. Germline V gene sequence: CDR1 GTSNPN, CDR2 SVGIG (reference sequence). The receptor's source is a man younger than 35 in good health. Some clones in this sample may be carry-over from other donors' samples. The sequenced material came from naive CD8+ T cells from PBMCs. The chain combines TRBV30 with TRBJ1-1, with a weak D call TRBD1 (5 bases). DNA of the CDR3: TGTGCCTGGAGTGTATTGGCAGGGACTGAAGCTTTCTTT. It codes for CAWSVLAGTEAFF.